The T cell receptor beta chain under discussion was sequenced for a study of blood T cell repertoires in COVID-19. This CDR3 is 14 amino acids long. V lost 4 bases and J 3 bases, leaving 14 bases between the germline ends. Germline loops: CDR1 SGHRS, CDR2 YFSETQ. In the source study's methods: Estimation of nucleated cell counts relied on the amplification of reference gene primers. The repertoire was sequenced with immunoSEQ multiplex PCR; TCRdb's copy has only in-frame clones and lacks some. That table gives V, J and clone size, and the DNA gave D and trimming. Here the sample spans about 190,000 clones, approximately 90% being singletons.

The material sequenced was peripheral blood. The receptor comes from a woman aged 40 to 50 who had recovered from COVID-19. The chain combines TRBV5-1 with TRBJ2-7, with a weak D call TRBD1 (6 bases). CDR3 residues: CASSPGTLVYEQYF. For the CDR3, the DNA is TGCGCCAGCAGCCCTGGGACACTGGTCTACGAGCAGTACTTC.